A single sample gave rise to the 28 T cell receptor beta chains below, sequenced in a study of cytomegalovirus exposure and HLA in healthy donors. The PCR had 60 Vbeta and 13 Jbeta primers. Measured with immunoSEQ multiplex PCR; TCRdb has only the in-frame clones, and not every one. In the table there are hundreds of thousands of clones, about 75% of which are singletons. Sequenced input: PBMCs. Receptors were obtained from a female donor in good health and CMV-seronegative.

Only a few counts were recorded for this clone. The chain couples TRBV7-9 to TRBJ2-7, with 9 nucleotides matching TRBD1. The CDR3 consists of 13 residues. The germline CDR1 and CDR2 sequences are SEHNR and FQNEAQ (reference sequence). J lost 5 bases, V lost 5 bases, and 4 bases had no gene match. The CDR3 here is CASSQGQGNEQYF. For the CDR3, the DNA is TGTGCCAGCAGCCAGGGACAGGGTAACGAGCAGTACTTC.

This chain links TRBV11-2 with TRBJ2-7; 10 bases line up with TRBD2. Unmatched junction bases numbered 10, after V lost 1 base and J lost 7 bases. Germline CDR1 SGHAT, CDR2 FQNNGV. The CDR3 has 16 residues. The CDR3 region is CASSLVWLAGVGEQYF. The DNA of the CDR3 is TGTGCCAGCAGCTTAGTTTGGCTAGCGGGAGTAGGGGAGCAGTACTTC. The variable domain in full, completed from reference TRBV11-2 and TRBJ2-7, reads EAGVAQSPRYKIIEKRQSVAFWCNPISGHATLYWYQQILGQGPKLLIQFQNNGVVDDSQLPKDRFSAERLKGVDSTLKIQPAKLEDSAVYLCASSLVWLAGVGEQYFGPGTRLTVT.

The rearrangement links TRBV6-5 to TRBJ2-7; possible D gene TRBD1, 6 bases. Germline V lookup: CDR1 MNHEY, CDR2 SVGAGI. The CDR3 is 15 amino acids. The ends were cut back, 5 bases at V and 4 bases at J, with 18 bases in the middle. The CDR3 sequence is CASSPTPVTGYEQYF. DNA for the CDR3: TGTGCCAGCAGTCCGACCCCAGTAACAGGGTACGAGCAGTACTTC.

This chain uses TRBV25-1 with TRBJ1-3, with D possibly TRBD1 on 6 matching bases. The CDR3 runs to 17 residues. Germline CDR1 and CDR2: MGHDK and SYGVNS. V was shortened by 4 bases and J by 1 base, with 17 bases between the two germline ends. The CDR3 is CASSAFKGGKSGNTIYF. In DNA form, the CDR3 reads TGTGCCAGCAGTGCATTCAAGGGGGGGAAATCTGGAAACACCATATATTTT. Full variable domain (rest looked up from reference TRBV25-1 and TRBJ1-3): EADIYQTPRYLVIGTGKKITLECSQTMGHDKMYWYQQDPGMELHLIHYSYGVNSTEKGDLSSESTVSRIRTEHFPLTLESARPSHTSQYLCASSAFKGGKSGNTIYFGEGSWLTVV.

The gene calls are TRBV5-1 and TRBJ1-6, with 7 bases fitting TRBD1. Losses at the gene ends were 6 bases for V and 9 bases for J; bases not matched to a gene: 12. Looked up from germline, CDR1 is SGHRS and CDR2 is YFSETQ. The CDR3 totals 15 residues. The CDR3 nucleotides read TGCGCCAGCACCGTGACCGCAGGGGGACGTTCACCCCTCCACTTT. Translating it yields CASTVTAGGRSPLHF.

This chain joins TRBV7-9 and TRBJ1-1; D gene uncertain. V lost 3 bases and J 6 bases, leaving 17 bases between the germline ends. CDR1 is SEHNR and CDR2 is FQNEAQ in the germline V gene (reference sequence). The CDR3 is 15 amino acids. CDR3 in amino acids: CASSLIFTEGSEAFF. The CDR3 DNA reads TGTGCCAGCAGCTTGATTTTCACGGAGGGCTCTGAAGCTTTCTTT.

As regards this clone: A read error may account for a junction end that differs from germline. The chain employs TRBV7-9 and TRBJ2-1; possibly TRBD1 for D (5 bases). CDR1 SEHNR and CDR2 FQNEAQ come from the germline V gene (reference sequence). There are 13 residues in the CDR3. The CDR3 nucleotides read TGTGCCAGCAGCTCCTCTTCGGACAATGAGCAATTCTTC. Its protein is CASSSSSDNEQFF.

A word on this clone: A read error may produce the germline difference seen at one junction end. This chain links TRBV7-9 with TRBJ1-1; D possibly corresponds to TRBD1 (6 bases). There are 14 residues in the CDR3. CDR1 SEHNR and CDR2 FQNEAQ come from the germline V gene (reference sequence). CDR3 loop: CSSTPTGVNTEAFF. CDR3 bases: TGTTCCAGCACCCCGACAGGAGTCAACACTGAAGCTTTCTTT.

This chain connects TRBV9 to TRBJ1-2, with TRBD1 as a possible D gene (5 bases). Germline V gene lookup returns CDR1 SGDLS and CDR2 YYNGEE. V was shortened by 3 bases and J by 7 bases, with 22 bases between the two germline ends. The CDR3 is 16 residues long. CDR3 coding DNA: TGTGCCAGCAGCGCGGGGGAGGGCCGTTACTATGTTGGCTACACCTTC. Its protein is CASSAGEGRYYVGYTF.

The J gene is TRBJ2-5, the V gene TRBV7-7; 7 bases are shared with TRBD1. Germline CDR1 SSHAT, CDR2 FNYEAQ (reference sequence). The ends lost 1 base at V and 3 bases at J; junction bases unmatched: 5. The length of the CDR3 is 15 residues. CDR3 sequence (DNA): TGTGCCAGCAGCTTAGGTCGACAGGGTGAAGAGACCCAGTACTTC. Its protein is CASSLGRQGEETQYF.

The chain links TRBV6-6 to TRBJ2-7; 8 bases are a match to TRBD2. CDR3 size: 14 residues. Germline V gene lookup returns CDR1 MNHNY and CDR2 SVGAGI (reference sequence). V shed 7 bases, J shed 4 bases, and the junction held 9 bases outside the gene matches. DNA for the CDR3: TGTGCCAGCACCTCAAGCGGGAGCCTTTACGAGCAGTACTTC. As protein: CASTSSGSLYEQYF.

The chain couples TRBV5-5 to TRBJ2-7, with 10 bases lining up with TRBD1. V was clipped by 8 bases and J by 0 bases; unmatched bases: 5. The CDR3 is made up of 14 amino acids. Germline V gives CDR1 SGHKS, CDR2 YYEKEE (reference sequence). The CDR3 DNA sequence: TGTGCCAGTGAACGGACAGGGGGCTCCTACGAGCAGTACTTC. Translating gives CASERTGGSYEQYF.

The chain links TRBV9 to TRBJ2-5; the D gene is possibly TRBD2 (5 bases). Trimming removed 4 bases at V and 6 bases at J, with 16 bases between. The CDR3 spans 14 residues. Germline values: CDR1 SGDLS, CDR2 YYNGEE. The CDR3 here is CASSPQAAVKTQYF. CDR3 DNA sequence: TGTGCCAGCAGCCCGCAAGCGGCGGTAAAGACCCAGTACTTC.

This sequence joins TRBV5-1 and TRBJ1-4; possible D gene TRBD1, 6 bases. In germline, CDR1 is SGHRS, CDR2 YFSETQ. V lost 0 bases, J lost 5 bases, and 8 bases lay in between. The CDR3 has 14 residues. The CDR3 reads CASSLGDTNEKLFF. DNA of the CDR3: TGCGCCAGCAGCTTGGGGGACACAAATGAAAAACTGTTTTTT. Using reference TRBV5-1 and TRBJ1-4 for the parts outside the CDR3, the full variable domain is KAGVTQTPRYLIKTRGQQVTLSCSPISGHRSVSWYQQTPGQGLQFLFEYFSETQRNKGNFPGRFSGRQFSNSRSEMNVSTLELGDSALYLCASSLGDTNEKLFFGSGTQLSVL.

The rearrangement joins TRBV5-6 to TRBJ2-3; TRBD2 matches at 9 bases. The CDR3 length is 15 residues. Trimming cost V 0 bases and J 4 bases; bases outside gene matches: 3. Germline CDR1 is SGHDT and CDR2 is YYEEEE. CDR3 in DNA: TGTGCCAGCAGCTTGGTTCTAGCGGGATCAGATACGCAGTATTTT. It translates to CASSLVLAGSDTQYF.

This chain joins TRBV5-4 and TRBJ2-5, with 12 bases identical to TRBD1. The J call may be mistaken, given a closer DNA end match to TRBJ2-7. In germline, CDR1 is SGHNT, CDR2 YYREEE (reference sequence). The CDR3 length is 15 residues. In nucleotides, the CDR3 is TGTGCCAGCAGCTTCGGGACAGGGGGCCCGGACGAGCAGTACTTC. This gives the protein CASSFGTGGPDEQYF.

The rearrangement uses TRBV7-3 and TRBJ2-3; 7 bases fit TRBD2. V lost 5 bases, J lost 5 bases, and 10 bases stayed unmatched. The germline V gene has CDR1 SGHTA and CDR2 FQGTGA. The CDR3 contains 15 residues. The CDR3 spells CASSLVGGSQDTQYF. The CDR3 bases are TGTGCCAGCAGCCTGGTCGGGGGGAGTCAAGATACGCAGTATTTT. The full variable domain, rest sourced from reference TRBV7-3 and TRBJ2-3, is GAGVSQTPSNKVTEKGKYVELRCDPISGHTALYWYRQSLGQGPEFLIYFQGTGAADDSGLPNDRFFAVRPEGSVSTLKIQRTERGDSAVYLCASSLVGGSQDTQYFGPGTRLTVL.

This sequence joins TRBV25-1 and TRBJ2-5; the D gene is possibly TRBD2 (5 bases). CDR1 and CDR2 (germline): MGHDK, SYGVNS. Trimming took 4 bases from V and 7 from J, leaving 22 bases between them. The CDR3 length is 16 residues. Here the CDR3 DNA reads TGTGCCAGCAGTGCTTCGGACGGTCGTACCGCGGGGACCCAGTACTTC. Translating it yields CASSASDGRTAGTQYF.

The chain carries TRBV7-2 and TRBJ2-3, with TRBD2 matching over 8 bases. The CDR3 runs 19 residues. Germline CDR1 is SGHTA and CDR2 is FQGNSA. The J segment lost 5 bases and the V segment lost 2 bases, leaving 18 bases of the junction unmatched. This chain's CDR3 is CASSLNVRLARLEGDTQYF. In nucleotides, the CDR3 is TGTGCCAGCAGCTTAAATGTACGACTAGCGAGATTAGAGGGAGATACGCAGTATTTT.

This clone was counted a few times. V gene TRBV19 combines with J gene TRBJ2-1; D is perhaps TRBD1 (6 bases). The germline gives CDR1 LNHDA, CDR2 SQIVND (reference sequence). This CDR3 has 13 residues. Trimming left V 4 bases short and J 7 bases short, with 11 bases between. This CDR3 is CASSNWTENEQFF. CDR3 sequence (DNA): TGTGCCAGTAGTAACTGGACAGAGAATGAGCAGTTCTTC.

This chain joins TRBV11-2 and TRBJ2-2, with 13 bases fitting TRBD2. Trimming removed 6 bases from V and 7 bases from J; junction bases left unmatched: 2. CDR1 is SGHAT and CDR2 is FQNNGV in the germline V gene. CDR3 length: 14 residues. CDR3 residues: CASRRTSGGGELFF. DNA for the CDR3: TGTGCCAGCAGGCGGACTAGCGGGGGCGGGGAGCTGTTTTTT.

The table lists this clone with a count of one. The J gene is TRBJ2-5, the V gene TRBV4-1, with D possibly being TRBD1 (5 bases). From germline, CDR1 is MGHRA and CDR2 YSYEKL. There are 14 residues in the CDR3. V lost 1 base and J 5 bases, leaving 11 bases between the germline ends. CDR3 DNA sequence: TGCGCCAGCAGCCAAGCGACAGAGTTCGAGACCCAGTACTTC. Its translation: CASSQATEFETQYF.

This chain uses TRBV7-9 with TRBJ1-4; the D is unclear. Germline-derived CDR1 and CDR2 are SEHNR and FQNEAQ (reference sequence). The ends were cut back, 0 bases at V and 0 bases at J, with 8 bases in the middle. The CDR3 is 16 residues long. The CDR3 coding sequence is TGTGCCAGCAGCTTAGCTTTAGGAGCAACTAATGAAAAACTGTTTTTT. Its translation is CASSLALGATNEKLFF. Combining the CDR3 with reference TRBV7-9 and TRBJ1-4 gives the whole variable domain DTGVSQNPRHKITKRGQNVTFRCDPISEHNRLYWYRQTLGQGPEFLTYFQNEAQLEKSRLLSDRFSAERPKGSFSTLEIQRTEQGDSAMYLCASSLALGATNEKLFFGSGTQLSVL.

The chain uses TRBV19 and TRBJ1-2; D might be TRBD1 (6 bases). The germline V gene has CDR1 LNHDA and CDR2 SQIVND (reference sequence). CDR3 length: 13 residues. With 7 bases removed from V and 8 bases from J, the gap between germline ends came to 17 bases. CDR3 region: CASTPTGPGGYTF. Written as DNA, the CDR3 is TGTGCCAGTACCCCGACAGGACCAGGAGGCTACACCTTC.

The rearrangement uses TRBV28 and TRBJ2-1, with a possible D match to TRBD2 (5 bases). V shed 3 bases and J shed 0 bases, with 9 bases lying between them. This CDR3 is built from 15 residues. Germline CDR1 reads MDHEN; CDR2 reads SYDVKM. CDR3 region: CASSFRTYSYNEQFF. The CDR3 nucleotides are TGTGCCAGCAGTTTTCGGACTTACTCCTACAATGAGCAGTTCTTC.

The chain joins TRBV7-2 to TRBJ1-1, with a possible D match to TRBD1 (5 bases). Germline lookup yields CDR1 SGHTA and CDR2 FQGNSA. This CDR3 has 17 residues. Between the trimmed V and J ends, which lost 1 base and 3 bases, there was a span of 18 bases. The CDR3 nucleotides are TGTGCCAGCAGCTTAGGGTGGGGCTTTGCCCCCTACACTGAAGCTTTCTTT. Encoded protein: CASSLGWGFAPYTEAFF.

This sequence joins TRBV6-6 and TRBJ1-1; the match to TRBD1 covers 8 bases. This CDR3 has 15 residues. The V gene's germline CDR1 is MNHNY and CDR2 SVGAGI (reference sequence). The ends lost 2 bases at V and 1 base at J; junction bases unmatched: 3. The CDR3 spells CASSYPGQANTEAFF. CDR3 nucleotide sequence: TGTGCCAGCAGTTACCCGGGACAGGCGAACACTGAAGCTTTCTTT.

Here the CDR3 reads CASSLKDRGPGYTF. In nucleotides, the CDR3 is TGTGCCAGCAGTTTAAAGGACAGGGGGCCCGGCTACACCTTC. The rearrangement joins TRBV27 to TRBJ1-2; 11 nucleotides align to TRBD1. The CDR3 runs to 14 residues. Germline assignment: CDR1 MNHEY and CDR2 SMNVEV (reference sequence). V dropped 2 bases and J dropped 8; count of bases not matched to a gene: 4.